The 11 T cell receptor beta chains below come from one sample, sequenced in a study of CD8+ T cells in alopecia areata. The sample's treatment: oral pan-JAK inhibitor, 5-10 mg twice daily. Extraction and reverse transcription of RNA yielded cDNA as the sequencing template. This table comes from immunoSEQ multiplex PCR, and its TCRdb copy is limited to in-frame clones, with some not included. The table lists a few hundred thousand clones, around 57% of them singletons, with 1.6% in the top ten. The source was CD4+ T cells sorted from blood, collected at week 4, from a patient treated with tofacitinib. These receptors were taken from a human donor with alopecia areata.

V gene TRBV5-1 combines with J gene TRBJ2-1; 16 bases are a match to TRBD2. Losses at the gene ends were 4 bases for V and 10 bases for J; bases not matched to a gene: 8. This CDR3 has 16 amino acids. Germline CDR1 SGHRS, CDR2 YFSETQ. CDR3 in amino acids: CASSPTGTSGGAEQFF. The CDR3 coding sequence is TGCGCCAGCAGCCCCACCGGGACTAGCGGGGGGGCGGAGCAGTTCTTC.

This clone was observed a few times. The chain uses TRBV9 and TRBJ1-1; D not resolved. Germline V gene lookup returns CDR1 SGDLS and CDR2 YYNGEE. V shed 1 base and J shed 4 bases, with 11 bases lying between them. The CDR3 runs to 14 residues. The CDR3 region is CASSVSQDPTEAFF. The CDR3 coding sequence is TGTGCCAGCAGCGTATCCCAGGACCCCACTGAAGCTTTCTTT.

This clone has just a few counts. This chain links TRBV10-3 with TRBJ2-5; D call uncertain. The CDR3 contains 13 residues. The germline V gene encodes CDR1 ENHRY and CDR2 SYGVKD. Between the trimmed V and J ends, which lost 0 bases and 4 bases, there was a span of 6 bases. The CDR3 nucleotides read TGTGCCATCAGTGAGTCGGGGTCAGAGACCCAGTACTTC. Residues: CAISESGSETQYF.

V and J are TRBV4-3 and TRBJ2-5, with D perhaps assigned TRBD1 or TRBD2 (6 bases each). Germline V CDR1 and CDR2: LGHNA, YSLEER. V was trimmed by 0 bases and J by 0 bases, leaving 8 bases between them. This CDR3 comprises 15 residues. The CDR3 region has the DNA TGCGCCAGCAGCCAAGAGGGGGGCAACCAAGAGACCCAGTACTTC. This sequence encodes CASSQEGGNQETQYF.

The V call is TRBV30, the J call TRBJ1-1, with no clear D. The V and J ends lost 0 bases and 8 bases respectively, with 13 bases between them. The germline CDR1 and CDR2 sequences are GTSNPN and SVGIG (reference sequence). The CDR3 has 13 amino acids. The CDR3: CAWSVRASTEAFF. The CDR3 DNA follows: TGTGCCTGGAGTGTACGAGCGAGCACAGAAGCTTTCTTT.

The chain has TRBV4-3 and TRBJ2-4; D is unclear. With 0 bases removed from V and 0 bases from J, the gap between germline ends came to 9 bases. The germline V gene has CDR1 LGHNA and CDR2 YSLEER. The CDR3 loop spans 16 amino acids. The CDR3 coding sequence is TGCGCCAGCAGCCAAGATAACAGTGAAGCCAAAAACATTCAGTACTTC. This sequence encodes CASSQDNSEAKNIQYF.

This clone was seen a single time. V is TRBV5-1 and J is TRBJ2-6, with D unclear. Trimming stripped 0 bases from V and 3 bases from J, with 1 base between. The length of the CDR3 is 13 residues. Germline CDR1 and CDR2: SGHRS and YFSETQ. CDR3 DNA: TGCGCCAGCAGCTTGGATGGGGCCAACGTCCTGACTTTC. Amino acid sequence: CASSLDGANVLTF.

This clone came up a few times. The rearrangement uses TRBV4-3 and TRBJ2-1; D perhaps matches TRBD2 (6 bases). Trimming left V 0 bases short and J 0 bases short, with 18 bases between. CDR1 is LGHNA and CDR2 is YSLEER in the germline V gene. This CDR3 comprises 19 residues. CDR3 nucleotide sequence: TGCGCCAGCAGCCAAGAAACGGGACGGGGGTCTAGCTCCTACAATGAGCAGTTCTTC. Its translation is CASSQETGRGSSSYNEQFF.

This clone appeared a few times. The V gene is TRBV14, the J gene TRBJ2-5; D is ambiguous. V dropped 3 bases and J dropped 9 bases, with 11 bases sitting between them. The CDR3 has 12 residues. The germline gives CDR1 SGHDN, CDR2 FVKESK. CDR3 nucleotide sequence: TGTGCCAGCAGCCACCGGCGAGGTTCCCAGTACTTC. This sequence encodes CASSHRRGSQYF.

The chain uses TRBV29-1 and TRBJ2-7; TRBD1 is a possible D gene (6 bases). The CDR3 extends over 10 amino acids. In germline, CDR1 is SQVTM, CDR2 ANQGSEA. V lost 5 bases to trimming and J lost 9 bases, with 11 bases between them. The CDR3 here is CSVTGNGQYF. In DNA, the CDR3 is TGCAGCGTTACAGGGAATGGGCAGTACTTC.

This clone was found a few times. The genes are TRBV21-1 and TRBJ1-5. TRBV21-1 is an annotated pseudogene. The CDR3 spans 17 residues. CDR3 nucleotide sequence: TGTGCCAGCAGCGAACGCTCCGGGACGGCTTACAATCAGCCCCAGCATTTT. Translation: CASSERSGTAYNQPQHF.